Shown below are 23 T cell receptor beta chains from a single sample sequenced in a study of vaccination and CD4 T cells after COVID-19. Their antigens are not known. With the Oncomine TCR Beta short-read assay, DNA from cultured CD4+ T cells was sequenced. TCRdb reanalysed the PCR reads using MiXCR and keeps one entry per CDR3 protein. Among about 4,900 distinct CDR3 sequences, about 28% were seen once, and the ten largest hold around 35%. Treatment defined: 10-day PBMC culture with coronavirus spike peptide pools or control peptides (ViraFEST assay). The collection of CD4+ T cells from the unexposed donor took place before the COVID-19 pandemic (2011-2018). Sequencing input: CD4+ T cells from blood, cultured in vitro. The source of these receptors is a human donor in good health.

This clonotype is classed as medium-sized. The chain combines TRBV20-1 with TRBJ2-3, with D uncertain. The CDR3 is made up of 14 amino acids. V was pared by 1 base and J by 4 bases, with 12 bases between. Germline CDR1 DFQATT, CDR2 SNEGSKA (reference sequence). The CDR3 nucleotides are TGCAGTGCTAGAGGAGATTACGAGTCAGATACGCAGTATTTT. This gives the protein CSARGDYESDTQYF.

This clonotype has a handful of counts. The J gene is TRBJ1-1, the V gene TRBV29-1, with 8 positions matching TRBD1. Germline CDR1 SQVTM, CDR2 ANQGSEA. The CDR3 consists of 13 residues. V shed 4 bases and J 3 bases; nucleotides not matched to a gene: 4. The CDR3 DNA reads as TGCAGCGTTGCTACGGGACAGGACACTGAAGCTTTCTTT. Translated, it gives CSVATGQDTEAFF.

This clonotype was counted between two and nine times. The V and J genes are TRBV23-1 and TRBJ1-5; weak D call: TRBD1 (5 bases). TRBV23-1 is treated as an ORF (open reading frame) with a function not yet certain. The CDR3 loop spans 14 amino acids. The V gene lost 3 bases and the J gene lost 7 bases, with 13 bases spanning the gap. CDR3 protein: CASSQRRVRQPQHF. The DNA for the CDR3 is TGCGCCAGCAGTCAGCGCAGGGTACGGCAGCCCCAGCATTTT.

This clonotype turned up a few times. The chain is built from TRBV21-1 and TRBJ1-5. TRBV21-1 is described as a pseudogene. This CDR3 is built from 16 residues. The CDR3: CASSKHIKGVDQPQHF. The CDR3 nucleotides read TGTGCCAGCAGCAAGCACATTAAAGGCGTGGATCAGCCCCAGCATTTT.

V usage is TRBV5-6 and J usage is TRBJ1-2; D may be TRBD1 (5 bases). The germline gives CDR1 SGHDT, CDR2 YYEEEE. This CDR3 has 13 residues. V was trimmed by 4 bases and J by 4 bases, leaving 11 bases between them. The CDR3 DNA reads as TGTGCCAGCAGCCATTCCGGGGCCTATGGCTACACCTTC. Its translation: CASSHSGAYGYTF.

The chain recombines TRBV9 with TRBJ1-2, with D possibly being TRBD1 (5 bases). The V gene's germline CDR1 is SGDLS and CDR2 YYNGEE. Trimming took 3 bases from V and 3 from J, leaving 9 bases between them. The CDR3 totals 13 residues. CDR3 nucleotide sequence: TGTGCCAGCAGCGGCGGACAACACTATGGCTACACCTTC. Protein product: CASSGGQHYGYTF.

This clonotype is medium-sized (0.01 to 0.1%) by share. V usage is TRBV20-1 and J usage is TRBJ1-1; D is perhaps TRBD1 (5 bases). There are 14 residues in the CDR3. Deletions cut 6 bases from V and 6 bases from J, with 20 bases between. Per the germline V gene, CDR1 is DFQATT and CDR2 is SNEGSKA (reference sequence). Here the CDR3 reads CSAPRDFSKPEAFF. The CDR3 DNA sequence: TGCAGTGCCCCCAGGGACTTCTCGAAGCCTGAAGCTTTCTTT.

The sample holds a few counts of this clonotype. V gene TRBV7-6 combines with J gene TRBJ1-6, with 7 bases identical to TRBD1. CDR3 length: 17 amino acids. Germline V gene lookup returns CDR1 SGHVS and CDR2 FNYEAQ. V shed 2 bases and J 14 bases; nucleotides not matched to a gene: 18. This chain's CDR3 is CASSLRDTGDPLQALHF. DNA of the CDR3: TGTGCCAGCAGCTTAAGGGACACAGGGGATCCCCTTCAGGCCCTCCACTTT.

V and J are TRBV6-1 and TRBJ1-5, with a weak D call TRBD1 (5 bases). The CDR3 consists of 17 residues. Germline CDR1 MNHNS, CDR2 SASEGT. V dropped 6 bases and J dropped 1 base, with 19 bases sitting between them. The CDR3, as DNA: TGTGCCAGCAGGGGCCGAGTCGGGGGGAACAGCAATCAGCCCCAGCATTTT. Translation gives CASRGRVGGNSNQPQHF.

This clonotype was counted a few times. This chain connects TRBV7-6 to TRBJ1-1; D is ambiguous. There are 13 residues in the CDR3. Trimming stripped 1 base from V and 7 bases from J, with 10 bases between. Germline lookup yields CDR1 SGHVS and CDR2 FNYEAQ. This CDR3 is CASSLEWGGEAFF. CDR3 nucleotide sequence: TGTGCCAGCAGCTTAGAATGGGGTGGTGAAGCTTTCTTT.

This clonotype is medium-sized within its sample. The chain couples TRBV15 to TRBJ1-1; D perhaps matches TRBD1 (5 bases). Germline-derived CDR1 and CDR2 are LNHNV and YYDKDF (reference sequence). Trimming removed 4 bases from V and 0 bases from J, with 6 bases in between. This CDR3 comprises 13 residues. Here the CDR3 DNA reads TGTGCCACCAGCACGGGACTGAACACTGAAGCTTTCTTT. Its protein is CATSTGLNTEAFF. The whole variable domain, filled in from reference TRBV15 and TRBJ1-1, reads DAMVIQNPRYQVTQFGKPVTLSCSQTLNHNVMYWYQQKSSQAPKLLFHYYDKDFNNEADTPDNFQSRRPNTSFCFLDIRSPGLGDTAMYLCATSTGLNTEAFFGQGTRLTVV.

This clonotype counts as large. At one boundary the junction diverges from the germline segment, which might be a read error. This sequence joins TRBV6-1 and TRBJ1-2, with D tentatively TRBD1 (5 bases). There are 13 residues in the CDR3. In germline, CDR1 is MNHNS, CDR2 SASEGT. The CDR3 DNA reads TGTGCCGGCAGGGAGGCTTCTAACTATGGCTACACCTTC. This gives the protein CAGREASNYGYTF.

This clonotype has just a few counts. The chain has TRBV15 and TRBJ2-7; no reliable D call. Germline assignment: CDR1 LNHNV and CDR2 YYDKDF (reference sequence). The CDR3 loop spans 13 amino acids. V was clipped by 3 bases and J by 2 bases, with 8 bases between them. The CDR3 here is CATSRDHPYEQYF. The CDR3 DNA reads TGTGCCACCAGCAGGGATCATCCCTACGAGCAGTACTTC. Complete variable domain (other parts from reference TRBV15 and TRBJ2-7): DAMVIQNPRYQVTQFGKPVTLSCSQTLNHNVMYWYQQKSSQAPKLLFHYYDKDFNNEADTPDNFQSRRPNTSFCFLDIRSPGLGDTAMYLCATSRDHPYEQYFGPGTRLTVT.

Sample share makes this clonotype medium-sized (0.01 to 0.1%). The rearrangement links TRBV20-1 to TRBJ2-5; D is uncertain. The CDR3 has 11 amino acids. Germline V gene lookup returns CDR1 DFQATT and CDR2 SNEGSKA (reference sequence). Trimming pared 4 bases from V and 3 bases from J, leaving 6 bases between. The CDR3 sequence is CSATLEETQYF. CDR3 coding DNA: TGCAGTGCTACCTTGGAAGAGACCCAGTACTTC.

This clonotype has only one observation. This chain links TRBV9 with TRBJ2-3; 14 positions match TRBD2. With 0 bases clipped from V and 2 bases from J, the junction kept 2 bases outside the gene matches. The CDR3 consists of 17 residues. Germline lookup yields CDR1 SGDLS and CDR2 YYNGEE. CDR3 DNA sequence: TGTGCCAGCAGCGTAGGACTAGCGGGGGGGCCCACAGATACGCAGTATTTT. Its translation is CASSVGLAGGPTDTQYF. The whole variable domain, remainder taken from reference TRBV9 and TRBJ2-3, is DSGVTQTPKHLITATGQRVTLRCSPRSGDLSVYWYQQSLDQGLQFLIQYYNGEERAKGNILERFSAQQFPDLHSELNLSSLELGDSALYFCASSVGLAGGPTDTQYFGPGTRLTVL.

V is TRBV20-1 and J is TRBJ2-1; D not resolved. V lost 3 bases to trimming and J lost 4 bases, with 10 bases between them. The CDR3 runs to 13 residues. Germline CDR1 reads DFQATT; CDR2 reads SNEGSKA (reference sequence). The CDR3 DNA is TGCAGTGCTAGTGACTTCAGATACAATGAGCAGTTCTTC. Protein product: CSASDFRYNEQFF.

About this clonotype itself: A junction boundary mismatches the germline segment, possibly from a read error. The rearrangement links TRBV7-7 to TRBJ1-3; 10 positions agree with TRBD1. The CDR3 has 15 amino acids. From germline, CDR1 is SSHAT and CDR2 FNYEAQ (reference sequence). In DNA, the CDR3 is TGTGCTAGCAGCTTAGGGGAAGGGACAGGGGACACCATATATTTT. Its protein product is CASSLGEGTGDTIYF.

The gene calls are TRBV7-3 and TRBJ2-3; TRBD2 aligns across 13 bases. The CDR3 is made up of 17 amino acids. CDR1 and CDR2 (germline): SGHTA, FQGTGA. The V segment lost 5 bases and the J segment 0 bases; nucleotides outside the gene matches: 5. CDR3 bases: TGTGCCAGCAGCCCCCGGACTAGCGGGGGCAGCACAGATACGCAGTATTTT. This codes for CASSPRTSGGSTDTQYF.

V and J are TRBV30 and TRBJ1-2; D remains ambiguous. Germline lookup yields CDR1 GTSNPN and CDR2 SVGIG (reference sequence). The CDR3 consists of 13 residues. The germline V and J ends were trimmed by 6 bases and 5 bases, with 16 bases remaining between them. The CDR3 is CACQTLVRYGYTF. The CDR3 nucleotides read TGTGCCTGCCAGACACTAGTACGATATGGCTACACCTTC. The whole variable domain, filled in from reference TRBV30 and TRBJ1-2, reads SQTIHQWPATLVQPVGSPLSLECTVEGTSNPNLYWYRQAAGRGLQLLFYSVGIGQISSEVPQNLSASRPQDRQFILSSKKLLLSDSGFYLCACQTLVRYGYTFGSGTRLTVV.

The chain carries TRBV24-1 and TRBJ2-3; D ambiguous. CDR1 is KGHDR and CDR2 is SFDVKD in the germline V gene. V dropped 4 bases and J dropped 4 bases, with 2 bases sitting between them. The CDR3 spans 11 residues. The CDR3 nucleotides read TGTGCCACCAGTGACTCAGATACGCAGTATTTT. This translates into CATSDSDTQYF.

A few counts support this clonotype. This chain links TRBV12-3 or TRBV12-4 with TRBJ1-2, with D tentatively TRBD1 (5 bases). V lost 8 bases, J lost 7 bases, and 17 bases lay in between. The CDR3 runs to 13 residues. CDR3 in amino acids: CASLRGRDGGYTF. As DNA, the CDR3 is TGTGCCAGCCTCCGGGGCAGGGACGGTGGCTACACCTTC.

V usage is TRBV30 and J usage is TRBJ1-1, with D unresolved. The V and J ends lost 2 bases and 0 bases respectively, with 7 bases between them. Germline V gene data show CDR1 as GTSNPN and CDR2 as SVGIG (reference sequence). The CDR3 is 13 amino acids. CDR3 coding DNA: TGTGCCTGGAGTCGCGGATTGAACACTGAAGCTTTCTTT. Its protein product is CAWSRGLNTEAFF.

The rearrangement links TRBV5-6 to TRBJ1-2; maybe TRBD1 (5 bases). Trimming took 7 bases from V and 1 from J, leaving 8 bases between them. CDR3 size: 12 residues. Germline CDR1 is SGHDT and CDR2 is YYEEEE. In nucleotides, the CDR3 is TGTGCCAGCGGCGGGGGTAACTATGGCTACACCTTC. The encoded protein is CASGGGNYGYTF.